This T cell receptor beta chain was found in a study of identical twins. Template switching supplied a universal primer site; unique molecular identifiers were carried on the cDNA. MiXCR was run by TCRdb on the 5' RACE reads, yielding one entry per CDR3 protein. This table has under 250,000 distinct CDR3 sequences, approximately 7.3% appearing once. The same sample was also studied in work on yellow fever vaccine responses in identical twins.

This TCR came from a woman aged 18 to 35 in good health. Source material: CD8+ T cells sorted from blood.

The CDR3 region has the DNA TGCAGTGCTAGCAATCCTTTAGCTAACTATGGCTACACCTTC. This codes for CSASNPLANYGYTF. J is TRBJ1-2 and V is TRBV20-1; D ambiguous. This CDR3 comprises 14 residues. Germline values: CDR1 DFQATT, CDR2 SNEGSKA (reference sequence). With 3 bases removed from V and 0 bases from J, the gap between germline ends came to 11 bases.